This TCR beta chain came from a study of cytomegalovirus exposure and HLA in healthy donors. Study-level points and caveats: 150 to 200 TCR beta chains were listed as cytomegalovirus-associated. Among TCR sequences, most were rare, though some public TCRs appeared in many donors. In the 120 validation repertoires, a later analysis found that first-cohort TCR clusters tended to co-occur.

Turning to this clone: What it recognizes is unknown.

The protocol was immunoSEQ multiplex PCR, while the TCRdb copy is restricted to in-frame clones and leaves out a portion. The sample records hundreds of thousands of clones, about nine tenths being singletons. Looked up from germline, CDR1 is MNHNS and CDR2 is SASEGT. Trimming removed 3 bases at V and 1 base at J, with 10 bases between. The CDR3 runs 15 residues. The validation cohort, a group of 130 or so subjects, included the donors and was separate from the approximately 660-subject first cohort. The sample was PBMCs. The gene calls are TRBV6-1 and TRBJ1-5; D perhaps matches TRBD1 (5 bases). This sequence originates from a woman under 30 in good health and CMV-seronegative. CDR3 sequence: CASSDLQASNQPQHF. DNA of the CDR3: TGTGCCAGCAGTGATTTACAGGCGAGCAATCAGCCCCAGCATTTT.